The 29 T cell receptor beta chains in this list originate from one sample, sequenced in a study of shared clonotypes between healthy human individuals. The protocol was immunoSEQ multiplex PCR, while the TCRdb copy is restricted to in-frame clones and leaves out a portion. The sample gives millions of clones, about 92% of which show up once; 0.39% is in the top ten. Specimen: naive CD4+ T cells from PBMCs. Subset given: CD45RA+ positively selected. The receptors shown here come from a man aged 18 to 35 in good health. Some clones in this sample may be carry-over from other donors' samples.

The rearrangement links TRBV21-1 to TRBJ2-2; the D segment call TRBD2 is taken from the table without a DNA check. TRBV21-1 represents a pseudogene. The CDR3 contains 18 residues. CDR3 residues: CASSKNGGLAGVTGELFF. Written as DNA, the CDR3 is TGTGCCAGCAGCAAAAACGGAGGACTAGCGGGAGTCACCGGGGAGCTGTTTTTT.

Details on this clone: Other DNA sequences from this sample encode an identical CDR3 as well. The chain recombines TRBV5-1 with TRBJ1-5, with 7 bases that match TRBD1. This CDR3 is 15 amino acids long. Trimming removed 0 bases from V and 2 bases from J; junction bases left unmatched: 2. The germline V gene has CDR1 SGHRS and CDR2 YFSETQ. The CDR3 loop reads CASSLAGQGNQPQHF. CDR3 DNA: TGCGCCAGCAGCTTGGCCGGACAGGGCAATCAGCCCCAGCATTTT.

V gene TRBV18 combines with J gene TRBJ1-1; 10 bases fit TRBD1. Looked up from germline, CDR1 is KGHSH and CDR2 is LQKENI. This CDR3 region has 14 residues. V trimming: 6 bases; J trimming: 5 bases; junction bases outside the gene matches: 6. The CDR3, as DNA: TGTGCCAGCTCGGCAGACAGGGGGCAAACTGAAGCTTTCTTT. Protein sequence: CASSADRGQTEAFF.

V usage is TRBV6-6 and J usage is TRBJ1-2; D call uncertain. V dropped 8 bases and J dropped 4 bases, with 8 bases sitting between them. This CDR3 is 11 amino acids long. CDR1 and CDR2 (germline): MNHNY, SVGAGI (reference sequence). CDR3 residues: CASHNSYGYTF. The CDR3 DNA is TGTGCCAGCCACAACTCCTATGGCTACACCTTC.

Of note for this clone: Different DNA sequences within this sample yield the same CDR3. This chain connects TRBV7-6 to TRBJ2-7; 7 bases are shared with TRBD2. Germline loops: CDR1 SGHVS, CDR2 FNYEAQ. The CDR3 runs 14 residues. Germline trimming cut 6 bases from V and 2 bases from J; bases unmatched to any gene: 7. The CDR3 DNA reads as TGTGCCAGCAGTCCGGCCGGGGGGACCTACGAGCAGTACTTC. Translation gives CASSPAGGTYEQYF.

The chain has TRBV27 and TRBJ2-1; D call uncertain. This CDR3 has 15 amino acids. CDR1 is MNHEY, CDR2 SMNVEV, per germline (reference sequence). V lost 0 bases and J lost 3, with 9 bases in between. The CDR3 sequence is CASSLSSTYYNEQFF. CDR3 sequence (DNA): TGTGCCAGCAGTTTATCTAGCACCTACTACAATGAGCAGTTCTTC.

Remarks on this clone: It is unclear where the CDR3 begins or ends on the DNA, so no DNA is shown, and the CDR3 is as TCRdb lists it. V gene TRBV27 combines with J gene TRBJ1-4. CDR1 MNHEY and CDR2 SMNVEV come from the germline V gene (reference sequence). Including both end residues, the CDR3 is 14 amino acids long. Here the CDR3 reads CASSSSGPVEKLFF.

The chain employs TRBV19 and TRBJ2-7, with a possible D match to TRBD1 (6 bases). Germline CDR1 is LNHDA and CDR2 is SQIVND (reference sequence). Trimming left V 7 bases short and J 5 bases short, with 21 bases between. CDR3 length: 15 amino acids. CDR3 coding DNA: TGTGCCAGTACCCCGACAGGCCCCTCGGAGGACGAGCAGTACTTC. Translating it yields CASTPTGPSEDEQYF.

The chain combines TRBV7-6 with TRBJ2-2; TRBD2 agrees at 14 bases. V lost 1 base and J lost 4; bases outside the gene matches: 5. CDR1 and CDR2 (germline): SGHVS, FNYEAQ. The CDR3 is 18 amino acids. CDR3 bases: TGTGCCAGCAGCTTAGGACTAGCGGGAGGGCGTGGCACCGGGGAGCTGTTTTTT. Its protein product is CASSLGLAGGRGTGELFF.

The CDR3: CASSKSSGPRGDTQYF. CDR3 nucleotides: TGTGCCAGCAGTAAATCCTCCGGGCCTCGGGGGGATACGCAGTATTTT. This chain links TRBV28 with TRBJ2-3, with D perhaps TRBD2 (6 bases). Germline V gene lookup returns CDR1 MDHEN and CDR2 SYDVKM. The CDR3 consists of 16 residues. V lost 5 bases and J lost 6, with 21 bases in between.

The genes are TRBV7-2 and TRBJ2-2; 8 bases are a match to TRBD1. Germline CDR1 SGHTA, CDR2 FQGNSA. The J segment lost 7 bases and the V segment lost 5 bases, leaving 6 bases of the junction unmatched. This CDR3 is 14 amino acids long. The chain's CDR3 is CASSRTGQGGELFF. The CDR3 DNA reads as TGTGCCAGCAGCCGGACAGGGCAGGGCGGGGAGCTGTTTTTT.

The gene calls are TRBV11-3 and TRBJ1-1, with D unclear. CDR1 SGHNT and CDR2 YENEEA come from the germline V gene. Trimming pared 5 bases from V and 3 bases from J, leaving 10 bases between. The CDR3 runs to 13 residues. CDR3 sequence (DNA): TGTGCCAGCAGCCTCGGGAGAGACACTGAAGCTTTCTTT. Amino acids: CASSLGRDTEAFF.

V is TRBV5-4 and J is TRBJ1-3, with 8 bases identical to TRBD1. This CDR3 comprises 15 residues. Per germline, CDR1 SGHNT and CDR2 YYREEE (reference sequence). V shed 5 bases and J 2 bases; nucleotides not matched to a gene: 6. This CDR3 reads CASSKGQGTGNTIYF. The CDR3 DNA sequence: TGTGCCAGCAGTAAAGGACAGGGCACTGGAAACACCATATATTTT.

The rearrangement links TRBV7-9 to TRBJ1-4; D may be TRBD1 (6 bases). Germline CDR1 SEHNR, CDR2 FQNEAQ (reference sequence). The CDR3 consists of 17 residues. The V end lost 3 bases, the J end lost 4 bases, and 18 bases lay between the germline ends. CDR3 loop: CASSLASTTGINEKLFF. The CDR3 DNA sequence: TGTGCCAGCAGCTTGGCCTCCACTACAGGGATTAATGAAAAACTGTTTTTT.

The gene calls are TRBV29-1 and TRBJ1-1; D gene unclear. This CDR3 spans 13 amino acids. Trimming took 4 bases from V and 0 from J, leaving 9 bases between them. The germline V gene encodes CDR1 SQVTM and CDR2 ANQGSEA. The CDR3 protein is CSVGPDLNTEAFF. The CDR3 DNA sequence: TGCAGCGTTGGCCCCGACCTGAACACTGAAGCTTTCTTT. Using reference TRBV29-1 and TRBJ1-1 for the parts outside the CDR3, the full variable domain is SAVISQKPSRDICQRGTSLTIQCQVDSQVTMMFWYRQQPGQSLTLIATANQGSEATYESGFVIDKFPISRPNLTFSTLTVSNMSPEDSSIYLCSVGPDLNTEAFFGQGTRLTVV.

V usage is TRBV30 and J usage is TRBJ2-5, with a possible D match to TRBD1 (5 bases). Deletions cut 0 bases from V and 7 bases from J, with 15 bases between. Germline V lookup: CDR1 GTSNPN, CDR2 SVGIG (reference sequence). CDR3 size: 14 residues. The CDR3: CAWSVNRGRGTQYF. The CDR3 DNA reads TGTGCCTGGAGTGTGAATAGGGGTAGGGGGACCCAGTACTTC.

This sequence joins TRBV12-2 and TRBJ2-1. TRBV12-2 is termed a pseudogene. This CDR3 region has 11 residues. CDR3 coding DNA: TGTGCAAGTCGCCCAGCAGAGTTTAGGTTCTTC. Its protein product is CASRPAEFRFF.

CDR3 in amino acids: CAISELVGGYNEQYF. CDR3 bases: TGTGCCATCAGTGAGCTCGTCGGGGGGTATAACGAGCAGTACTTC. The V call is TRBV10-3, the J call TRBJ2-7, with 7 bases that match TRBD2. Losses at the gene ends were 2 bases for V and 5 bases for J; bases not matched to a gene: 9. CDR3 length: 15 amino acids. The germline gives CDR1 ENHRY, CDR2 SYGVKD.

This chain links TRBV7-3 with TRBJ1-1; D unclear. The CDR3 totals 11 residues. Trimming pared 7 bases from V and 4 bases from J, leaving 7 bases between. Looked up from germline, CDR1 is SGHTA and CDR2 is FQGTGA. The CDR3 DNA is TGTGCCAGCACCCGGGGCACTGAAGCTTTCTTT. Its translation is CASTRGTEAFF.

The chain couples TRBV4-2 to TRBJ2-1; 8 bases fit TRBD2. This CDR3 contains 13 residues. V lost 0 bases to trimming and J lost 12 bases; unmatched junction nucleotides: 4. In germline, CDR1 is LGHNA, CDR2 YNFKEQ. CDR3 region: CASSQDSGARQFF. Written as DNA, the CDR3 is TGTGCCAGCAGCCAAGATAGCGGGGCCAGGCAGTTCTTC.

This clone was recorded only once. The chain couples TRBV6-1 to TRBJ2-5; 7 bases are a match to TRBD2. This CDR3 contains 14 residues. Germline loops: CDR1 MNHNS, CDR2 SASEGT. V lost 10 bases to trimming and J lost 2 bases; unmatched junction nucleotides: 10. The CDR3 sequence is CATIKREGQETQYF. The CDR3 region has the DNA TGTGCCACCATTAAAAGGGAGGGACAAGAGACCCAGTACTTC.

This chain uses TRBV28 with TRBJ1-5; the D is unclear. Looked up from germline, CDR1 is MDHEN and CDR2 is SYDVKM. This CDR3 is 12 amino acids long. Deletions cut 8 bases from V and 6 bases from J, with 11 bases between. The CDR3 loop reads CASCGVAQPQHF. For the CDR3, the DNA is TGTGCCAGCTGCGGGGTCGCTCAGCCCCAGCATTTT.

This rearrangement joins TRBV2 to TRBJ2-5; TRBD2 is a possible D gene (5 bases). This CDR3 is built from 11 residues. V was pared by 6 bases and J by 7 bases, with 9 bases between. The germline V gene encodes CDR1 SNHLY and CDR2 FYNNEI. This CDR3 reads CASSPAGTQYF. For the CDR3, the DNA is TGTGCCAGCAGCCCGGCGGGGACCCAGTACTTC. The variable domain in full, with the rest retrieved from reference TRBV2 and TRBJ2-5, is EPEVTQTPSHQVTQMGQEVILRCVPISNHLYFYWYRQILGQKVEFLVSFYNNEISEKSEIFDDQFSVERPDGSNFTLKIRSTKLEDSAMYFCASSPAGTQYFGPGTRLLVL.

The chain combines TRBV7-9 with TRBJ1-3; D perhaps matches TRBD1 (5 bases). Germline CDR1 and CDR2: SEHNR and FQNEAQ (reference sequence). V gave up 4 bases and J gave up 5 bases, with 15 bases separating them. The CDR3 totals 15 residues. For the CDR3, the DNA is TGTGCCAGCAGCTCCGGGACGGTGTTTAGAAACACCATATATTTT. It specifies CASSSGTVFRNTIYF.

The gene calls are TRBV9 and TRBJ2-2, with a weak D call TRBD2 (5 bases). In germline, CDR1 is SGDLS, CDR2 YYNGEE. V was trimmed by 3 bases and J by 5 bases, leaving 8 bases between them. The CDR3 covers 13 residues. The CDR3 loop reads CASSGPGTGELFF. CDR3 nucleotide sequence: TGTGCCAGCAGCGGGCCGGGAACCGGGGAGCTGTTTTTT. The whole variable domain, remainder taken from reference TRBV9 and TRBJ2-2, is DSGVTQTPKHLITATGQRVTLRCSPRSGDLSVYWYQQSLDQGLQFLIQYYNGEERAKGNILERFSAQQFPDLHSELNLSSLELGDSALYFCASSGPGTGELFFGEGSRLTVL.

This chain links TRBV7-2 with TRBJ2-7; D ambiguous. Trimming pared 5 bases from V and 5 bases from J, leaving 16 bases between. Germline loops: CDR1 SGHTA, CDR2 FQGNSA. This CDR3 comprises 14 residues. The CDR3 DNA reads TGTGCCAGCAGCCCCACGGGTAGGTTTCACGAGCAGTACTTC. Translating it yields CASSPTGRFHEQYF.

V usage is TRBV28 and J usage is TRBJ2-7; possibly TRBD1 for D (6 bases). Germline V gene sequence: CDR1 MDHEN, CDR2 SYDVKM. The CDR3 runs to 15 residues. Trimming took 5 bases from V and 7 from J, leaving 21 bases between them. The CDR3 region is CASSRPGTERGEQYF. CDR3 sequence (DNA): TGTGCCAGCAGTCGTCCCGGGACCGAAAGGGGGGAGCAGTACTTC.

DNA for the CDR3: TGTGCCAGCAGCGTAACGACTAGCGGGAGCTACGAGCAGTACTTC. It specifies CASSVTTSGSYEQYF. The chain combines TRBV9 with TRBJ2-7, with 12 bases identical to TRBD2. Germline-derived CDR1 and CDR2 are SGDLS and YYNGEE. J gave up 3 bases and V 1 base, and 2 bases lay outside the gene matches. This CDR3 is built from 15 residues.

V usage is TRBV18 and J usage is TRBJ1-2; possibly TRBD1 for D (5 bases). Per germline, CDR1 KGHSH and CDR2 LQKENI. Trimming left V 5 bases short and J 3 bases short, with 22 bases between. This CDR3 is 17 amino acids long. CDR3 sequence: CASSARAGSGGDYGYTF. CDR3 bases: TGTGCCAGCTCAGCGAGGGCCGGGTCCGGGGGGGACTATGGCTACACCTTC.